Each of the 11 T cell receptor beta chains below was sequenced from the same sample in a study of CD8+CD57+ T cells in acquired aplastic anemia. The study profiled TCR beta VDJ and CDR3 using genomic DNA as template. TCRdb re-analysed the reads in MiXCR, keeping a single row per CDR3 protein. The sample has roughly 190,000 distinct CDR3 sequences, approximately 48% seen once. Patients chosen for sequencing had shown CD8+CD57+ cell expansion by flow cytometry. Sequencing used sorted CD4+, CD8+, or CD8+CD57+ T cells (not recorded which) from PBMCs. Receptors originate from a human donor with aplastic anemia.

The J gene is TRBJ2-7, the V gene TRBV4-1; D is perhaps TRBD2 (5 bases). This CDR3 contains 17 residues. From germline, CDR1 is MGHRA and CDR2 YSYEKL. Trimming shortened V by 1 base and J by 0 bases, and 16 bases separated the two germline ends. Here the CDR3 reads CASSQVISGLSSYEQYF. DNA for the CDR3: TGCGCCAGCAGCCAAGTAATAAGCGGTTTAAGCTCCTACGAGCAGTACTTC.

This clonotype was observed once. V and J are TRBV19 and TRBJ1-5; D remains unclear. The ends were cut back, 3 bases at V and 5 bases at J, with 14 bases in the middle. The CDR3 contains 15 residues. The germline V gene has CDR1 LNHDA and CDR2 SQIVND (reference sequence). The CDR3 region has the DNA TGTGCCAGTAGTATTCCCTGGGAGAGGCATCAGCCCCAGCATTTT. Protein: CASSIPWERHQPQHF.

About this clonotype: Germline is not matched at one junction end, which may reflect a read error. The rearrangement joins TRBV20-1 to TRBJ2-5; D is unclear. Germline values: CDR1 DFQATT, CDR2 SNEGSKA (reference sequence). The CDR3 runs to 10 residues. The CDR3, as DNA: TGCAGTGCTAGGGCAGAGACCCAGCACTTC. Translating gives CSARAETQHF.

The genes are TRBV5-4 and TRBJ2-3; 7 nucleotides line up with TRBD2. Germline CDR1 reads SGHNT; CDR2 reads YYREEE (reference sequence). The CDR3 covers 16 residues. V lost 2 bases, J lost 3 bases, and 9 bases stayed unmatched. CDR3 residues: CASSLGTNPRTDTQYF. CDR3 sequence (DNA): TGTGCCAGCAGCTTAGGGACTAACCCCCGGACAGATACGCAGTATTTT.

Only a few counts were recorded for this clonotype. The CDR3 region has the DNA TGTGCCAGCAAACTATCAGAGTTAGGCTATGAGACTCTTGAGACTTTCTTT. Its protein product is CASKLSELGYETLETFF. This chain uses TRBV6-5 with TRBJ1-1; D is ambiguous. Germline V CDR1 and CDR2: MNHEY, SVGAGI. The CDR3 has 17 amino acids. Deletions cut 7 bases from V and 12 bases from J, with 33 bases between.

The chain combines TRBV5-4 with TRBJ2-3, with D hard to call. The CDR3 spans 13 residues. The V end was cut by 2 bases, the J end by 4 bases, with 8 bases between. Germline lookup yields CDR1 SGHNT and CDR2 YYREEE (reference sequence). The DNA for the CDR3 is TGTGCCAGCAGCTTCTCCCTCCCAGATACGCAGTATTTT. It codes for CASSFSLPDTQYF.

The chain uses TRBV5-1 and TRBJ2-1; maybe TRBD1 (5 bases). The V gene's germline CDR1 is SGHRS and CDR2 YFSETQ. With 7 bases removed from V and 10 bases from J, the gap between germline ends came to 18 bases. The CDR3 contains 13 residues. The DNA for the CDR3 is TGCGCCAGCGGCGGTGGTGCTCAGGGAGAGCAGTTCTTC. This sequence encodes CASGGGAQGEQFF.

The chain couples TRBV29-1 to TRBJ1-1; D remains ambiguous. The CDR3 loop spans 13 amino acids. CDR1 and CDR2 from the germline V gene are SQVTM and ANQGSEA. Trimming removed 7 bases at V and 1 base at J, with 13 bases between. The CDR3: CSGSRGGNTEAFF. The CDR3 DNA sequence: TGCAGCGGATCGCGGGGAGGGAACACTGAAGCTTTCTTT.

The table lists this clonotype with many counts. V gene TRBV20-1 combines with J gene TRBJ1-6, with TRBD1 matching over 8 bases. The CDR3 covers 18 residues. Germline V CDR1 and CDR2: DFQATT, SNEGSKA (reference sequence). V was pared by 0 bases and J by 2 bases, with 9 bases of the junction left unmatched. In nucleotides, the CDR3 is TGCAGTGCTAGAGAGCGGCAGGGGGCTTTGACCTATAATTCACCCCTCCACTTT. Translated: CSARERQGALTYNSPLHF.

V usage is TRBV10-3 and J usage is TRBJ1-1; 9 bases are a match to TRBD1. The CDR3 extends over 16 amino acids. Germline V CDR1 and CDR2: ENHRY, SYGVKD. V trimming: 6 bases; J trimming: 0 bases; junction bases outside the gene matches: 8. CDR3 DNA: TGTGCCATCAGGGGGGGACAGGGAAGCATGAACACTGAAGCTTTCTTT. Translation: CAIRGGQGSMNTEAFF.

J is TRBJ2-3 and V is TRBV5-1; 12 nucleotides line up with TRBD2. Per germline, CDR1 SGHRS and CDR2 YFSETQ. The V segment lost 4 bases and the J segment 1 base; nucleotides outside the gene matches: 10. The CDR3 has 18 amino acids. The CDR3 is CASSAGLAGGGGTDTQYF. CDR3 bases: TGCGCCAGCAGCGCGGGACTAGCGGGCGGTGGTGGCACAGATACGCAGTATTTT.